A single sample is the source of the 26 T cell receptor beta chains below, sequenced in a study of metastatic and nonmetastatic thyroid tumors. TCRdb re-clonotyped the PCR reads through MiXCR. The sample yields about 22,000 clones, about 14% seen once. Thyroid surgery was preceded by no treatment in any patient. Sample: tumor tissue. The receptors originated from a female donor with papillary thyroid cancer or a benign thyroid nodule (not recorded which). Some clones in this sample may be carry-over from other donors' samples.

There are many counts of this clone. The chain couples TRBV7-3 to TRBJ1-1, with TRBD1 matching over 8 bases. The germline V gene encodes CDR1 SGHTA and CDR2 FQGTGA. With 5 bases clipped from V and 0 bases from J, the junction kept 8 bases outside the gene matches. The CDR3 contains 16 residues. The CDR3 sequence is CASSLYQGAVNTEAFF. CDR3 DNA sequence: TGTGCCAGCAGCCTTTATCAGGGGGCGGTGAACACTGAAGCTTTCTTT.

This clone was observed at least ten times. The chain combines TRBV5-1 with TRBJ2-1; 7 nucleotides align to TRBD2. The germline V gene has CDR1 SGHRS and CDR2 YFSETQ. Germline trimming cut 1 base from V and 7 bases from J; bases unmatched to any gene: 5. The CDR3 covers 14 residues. The CDR3 DNA reads TGCGCCAGCAGCTTGTGGACTAGTCCAAATGAGCAGTTCTTC. Translating gives CASSLWTSPNEQFF.

This clone was recorded many times. The chain combines TRBV5-4 with TRBJ2-1; perhaps TRBD2 as D (5 bases). Trimming removed 3 bases from V and 5 bases from J, with 12 bases in between. Germline-derived CDR1 and CDR2 are SGHNT and YYREEE (reference sequence). This CDR3 is built from 14 residues. CDR3 coding DNA: TGTGCCAGCAGCTCCGGGGTGTTTAACAATGAGCAGTTCTTC. Translated, it gives CASSSGVFNNEQFF.

By share, this clone ranks as medium-sized. The chain employs TRBV6-1 and TRBJ2-7; a weak D match, TRBD2 (6 bases). The ends were cut back, 8 bases at V and 5 bases at J, with 19 bases in the middle. The CDR3 length is 14 residues. The V gene's germline CDR1 is MNHNS and CDR2 SASEGT. This chain's CDR3 is CASAPGLAQNEQYF. As DNA, the CDR3 is TGTGCCAGCGCCCCGGGGCTAGCGCAAAACGAGCAGTACTTC.

This clone appeared many times. This chain connects TRBV18 to TRBJ1-1, with 7 bases that match TRBD1. This CDR3 region has 14 residues. The V and J ends lost 4 bases and 0 bases, in that order; junction bases with no gene match: 2. From germline, CDR1 is KGHSH and CDR2 LQKENI. The CDR3, as DNA: TGTGCCAGCTCACTGGACAGGCTGAACACTGAAGCTTTCTTT. Translating it yields CASSLDRLNTEAFF.

This clone has a handful of counts. This chain uses TRBV6-6 with TRBJ1-1; tentatively, D is TRBD1 (5 bases). The CDR3 is made up of 15 amino acids. CDR1 and CDR2 (germline): MNHNY, SVGAGI (reference sequence). V was cut by 2 bases and J by 3 bases, with 13 bases left in between. CDR3 DNA sequence: TGTGCCAGCAGTTACCTTGGGGTGGGGGACACTGAAGCTTTCTTT. Translated: CASSYLGVGDTEAFF.

At least ten counts were recorded for this clone. J is TRBJ1-6 and V is TRBV12-3 or TRBV12-4, with D hard to call. V was clipped by 6 bases and J by 6 bases, with 9 bases between them. This CDR3 spans 13 amino acids. The CDR3 is CASSDISNSPLHF. The CDR3 DNA follows: TGTGCCAGCAGCGACATTAGTAATTCACCCCTCCACTTT.

This clone was detected a few times. V is TRBV12-3 or TRBV12-4 and J is TRBJ2-7, with 9 bases matching TRBD2. Germline trimming cut 6 bases from V and 3 bases from J; bases unmatched to any gene: 12. The CDR3 extends over 16 amino acids. The CDR3 DNA reads TGTGCCAGCAGCCGTAGCGGGGGTGCCCCGGGCTACGAGCAGTACTTC. Amino acids: CASSRSGGAPGYEQYF.

The rearrangement uses TRBV20-1 and TRBJ2-1; no firm D call. CDR3 length equals 11 residues. Trimming left V 3 bases short and J 7 bases short, with 7 bases between. Per the germline V gene, CDR1 is DFQATT and CDR2 is SNEGSKA (reference sequence). CDR3 region: CSASERNEQFF. CDR3 coding DNA: TGCAGTGCTAGTGAGAGGAATGAGCAGTTCTTC.

A few counts support this clone. It may be a read error: a sequence one base away is much more abundant. Other DNA sequences in the sample encode the same CDR3. The genes are TRBV10-3 and TRBJ2-2; 10 bases match TRBD1. The germline V gene encodes CDR1 ENHRY and CDR2 SYGVKD. This CDR3 has 14 amino acids. As DNA, the CDR3 is TGTGCCATCAGGACAGGGGGCAACACAGGGGAGCTGTTTTTT. Translation: CAIRTGGNTGELFF.

This clone was detected ten times or more. V and J are TRBV10-3 and TRBJ1-1, with TRBD1 as a possible D gene (6 bases). Germline assignment: CDR1 ENHRY and CDR2 SYGVKD. The CDR3 has 13 residues. Trimming took 2 bases from V and 3 from J, leaving 7 bases between them. CDR3 sequence reads: CAISEEGDTEAFF. CDR3 DNA sequence: TGTGCCATCAGTGAGGAGGGGGACACTGAAGCTTTCTTT.

This clone was picked up many times. The chain is built from TRBV12-3 or TRBV12-4 and TRBJ1-2; 7 nucleotides line up with TRBD1. J was trimmed by 3 bases and V by 6 bases; bases with no gene match: 4. This CDR3 has 13 amino acids. The DNA of the CDR3 is TGTGCCAGCAGCCGCGGACAGGACTATGGCTACACCTTC. Translated: CASSRGQDYGYTF.

This clone was counted ten times or more. V and J are TRBV28 and TRBJ2-1, with 11 bases fitting TRBD2. V lost 7 bases to trimming and J lost 7 bases; unmatched junction nucleotides: 12. Germline V CDR1 and CDR2: MDHEN, SYDVKM. The CDR3 has 16 amino acids. CDR3 protein: CASTLAGVGWGNEQFF. The CDR3 DNA follows: TGTGCCAGCACACTAGCGGGAGTCGGATGGGGAAATGAGCAGTTCTTC.

This clone was found many times. This sequence joins TRBV18 and TRBJ1-1; D may be TRBD1 (5 bases). This CDR3 is built from 14 residues. Trimming removed 1 base at V and 1 base at J, with 7 bases between. Germline CDR1 is KGHSH and CDR2 is LQKENI. The CDR3 nucleotides are TGTGCCAGCTCACCACGCAGGGAGAACACTGAAGCTTTCTTT. Protein sequence: CASSPRRENTEAFF.

Judged by abundance, this clone is medium-sized. The rearrangement links TRBV12-3 or TRBV12-4 to TRBJ2-7; TRBD1 matches at 10 bases. After removal of 6 bases from V and 3 bases from J, the junction contained 5 bases not matched to a gene. The CDR3 covers 14 residues. CDR3: CASSPGQGIYEQYF. In DNA form, the CDR3 reads TGTGCCAGCAGCCCGGGACAGGGGATCTACGAGCAGTACTTC.

The genes are TRBV5-6 and TRBJ1-1; no clear D gene. Germline values: CDR1 SGHDT, CDR2 YYEEEE. V was clipped by 0 bases and J by 5 bases, with 2 bases between them. This CDR3 comprises 11 residues. The CDR3 sequence is CASSLGTEAFF. As DNA, the CDR3 is TGTGCCAGCAGCTTGGGAACTGAAGCTTTCTTT.

In this sample, this clone turned up many times. The chain has TRBV2 and TRBJ1-5; TRBD1 agrees at 7 bases. This CDR3 has 13 amino acids. The germline V gene encodes CDR1 SNHLY and CDR2 FYNNEI. The ends lost 6 bases at V and 7 bases at J; junction bases unmatched: 6. This CDR3 reads CASRLDRDQPQHF. The CDR3 region has the DNA TGTGCCAGCAGGCTCGACAGGGACCAGCCCCAGCATTTT.

This clone showed up many times. The chain recombines TRBV2 with TRBJ1-1; tentative D call: TRBD1 (5 bases). This CDR3 is 13 amino acids long. Looked up from germline, CDR1 is SNHLY and CDR2 is FYNNEI. The V end lost 6 bases, the J end lost 7 bases, and 15 bases lay between the germline ends. CDR3 nucleotide sequence: TGTGCCAGCAGCGGGGGGGTGGGAGATGAAGCTTTCTTT. Translating gives CASSGGVGDEAFF. The entire variable domain, with the rest obtained from reference TRBV2 and TRBJ1-1, is as follows: EPEVTQTPSHQVTQMGQEVILRCVPISNHLYFYWYRQILGQKVEFLVSFYNNEISEKSEIFDDQFSVERPDGSNFTLKIRSTKLEDSAMYFCASSGGVGDEAFFGQGTRLTVV.

This clone is medium-sized. The rearrangement uses TRBV12-3 or TRBV12-4 and TRBJ2-3; TRBD2 is a possible D gene (5 bases). V dropped 1 base and J dropped 6 bases, with 14 bases sitting between them. This CDR3 has 15 amino acids. The CDR3 sequence: CASSLGGPTGDTQYF. CDR3 DNA sequence: TGTGCCAGCAGTTTAGGTGGGCCGACGGGGGATACGCAGTATTTT.

This clone was recorded many times. A read error is possible here, since a much larger clone lies one base away. Other DNA sequences in the sample encode the same CDR3. CDR3 loop: CASSQVGGFGSPLHF. The DNA for the CDR3 is TGTGCCAGCAGCCAAGTAGGGGGCTTTGGTTCACCCCTCCACTTT. The chain links TRBV3-1 to TRBJ1-6, with TRBD1 matching over 7 bases. V lost 1 base, J lost 9 bases, and 6 bases stayed unmatched. CDR1 and CDR2 (germline): LGHDT, YNNKEL (reference sequence). This CDR3 has 15 amino acids.

This clone came up many times. CDR3 region: CASSLDGQNYGYTF. As DNA, the CDR3 is TGTGCCAGCAGTTTGGATGGACAGAACTATGGCTACACCTTC. The chain joins TRBV6-1 to TRBJ1-2; maybe TRBD1 (6 bases). Trimming shortened V by 5 bases and J by 2 bases, and 12 bases separated the two germline ends. Per the germline V gene, CDR1 is MNHNS and CDR2 is SASEGT. The CDR3 runs to 14 residues.

The sample holds many counts of this clone. Possible read error: a much larger clone is one base away. A read error is likely, as this CDR3 ends without the conserved phenylalanine or tryptophan. The rearrangement uses TRBV7-8 and TRBJ1-5, with a weak D call TRBD1 (6 bases). The CDR3 spans 14 residues. Trimming removed 4 bases at V and 6 bases at J, with 13 bases between. Looked up from germline, CDR1 is SGHVS and CDR2 is FQNEAQ. CDR3 in DNA: TGTGCCAGCAGCTCTATCAGGGGTGGTCAGCCCCAGCATCTT. Translated, it gives CASSSIRGGQPQHL.

This clone was observed at least ten times. This sequence joins TRBV28 and TRBJ2-2, with TRBD2 matching over 8 bases. CDR1 and CDR2 from the germline V gene are MDHEN and SYDVKM. Trimming cost V 7 bases and J 6 bases; bases outside gene matches: 10. This CDR3 has 15 residues. In nucleotides, the CDR3 is TGTGCCAGCATAACAAGCGGGAGTTGGGCCGGGGAGCTGTTTTTT. Protein sequence: CASITSGSWAGELFF.

The table lists this clone with a count of one. The chain recombines TRBV11-2 with TRBJ2-1, with 11 bases identical to TRBD2. Germline V gives CDR1 SGHAT, CDR2 FQNNGV. The CDR3 is made up of 16 amino acids. With V trimmed by 5 bases and J by 9 bases, 12 bases remained unmatched. CDR3 sequence reads: CASSPRVAGGQPEQFF. DNA for the CDR3: TGTGCCAGCAGCCCAAGGGTAGCGGGGGGGCAGCCTGAGCAGTTCTTC. The entire variable domain, with the rest obtained from reference TRBV11-2 and TRBJ2-1, is as follows: EAGVAQSPRYKIIEKRQSVAFWCNPISGHATLYWYQQILGQGPKLLIQFQNNGVVDDSQLPKDRFSAERLKGVDSTLKIQPAKLEDSAVYLCASSPRVAGGQPEQFFGPGTRLTVL.

The CDR3 here is CASSASLAGERETQYF. For the CDR3, the DNA is TGTGCCAGCAGCGCTAGTCTAGCGGGAGAACGAGAGACCCAGTACTTC. This chain uses TRBV9 with TRBJ2-5, with 10 bases matching TRBD2. V gave up 3 bases and J gave up 4 bases; unmatched junction bases: 9. CDR3 length: 16 residues. Germline CDR1 reads SGDLS; CDR2 reads YYNGEE.

This clone has ten or more counts. The chain employs TRBV24-1 and TRBJ1-2; TRBD1 agrees at 8 bases. The length of the CDR3 is 12 residues. Germline V gene data show CDR1 as KGHDR and CDR2 as SFDVKD. Germline trimming cut 11 bases from V and 4 bases from J; bases unmatched to any gene: 5. The CDR3 reads CAIGQGSYGYTF. For the CDR3, the DNA is TGTGCCATCGGACAGGGCTCCTATGGCTACACCTTC.